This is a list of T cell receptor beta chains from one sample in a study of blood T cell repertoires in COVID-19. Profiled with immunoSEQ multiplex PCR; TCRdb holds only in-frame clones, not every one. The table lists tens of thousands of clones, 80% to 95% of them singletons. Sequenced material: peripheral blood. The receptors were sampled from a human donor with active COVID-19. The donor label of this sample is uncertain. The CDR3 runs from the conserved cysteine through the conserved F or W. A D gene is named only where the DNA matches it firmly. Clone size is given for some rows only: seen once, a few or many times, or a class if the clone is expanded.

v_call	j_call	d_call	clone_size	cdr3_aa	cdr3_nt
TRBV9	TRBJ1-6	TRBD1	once	CASSATVPGQGANSPLHF	TGTGCCAGCAGCGCAACAGTTCCGGGACAGGGGGCGAATTCACCCCTCCACTTT
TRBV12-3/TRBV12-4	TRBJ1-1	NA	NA	CASRREMNTEAFF	TGTGCCAGCAGGAGGGAGATGAACACTGAAGCTTTCTTT
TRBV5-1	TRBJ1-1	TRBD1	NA	CASSLGQGGTEAFF	TGCGCCAGCAGCTTAGGACAGGGAGGCACTGAAGCTTTCTTT
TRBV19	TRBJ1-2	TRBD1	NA	CASNEDRGLGYGYTF	TGTGCCAGTAACGAAGACAGGGGGCTGGGGTATGGCTACACCTTC
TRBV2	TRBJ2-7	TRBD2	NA	CASSSSGVSSYEQYF	TGTGCCAGCAGTAGTAGCGGGGTCAGCTCCTACGAGCAGTACTTC
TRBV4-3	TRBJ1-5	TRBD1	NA	CASSQDPGTGADQPQHF	TGCGCCAGCAGCCAAGACCCCGGGACAGGGGCAGATCAGCCCCAGCATTTT
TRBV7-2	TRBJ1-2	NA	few	CASSPGTDNYGYTF	TGTGCCAGCAGCCCCGGCACAGATAACTATGGCTACACCTTC
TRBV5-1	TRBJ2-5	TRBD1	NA	CASSFGQGGGETQYF	TGCGCCAGCAGCTTCGGACAGGGGGGAGGAGAGACCCAGTACTTC
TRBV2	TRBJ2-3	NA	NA	CASRRTDTQYF	TGTGCCAGCAGGCGGACAGATACGCAGTATTTT
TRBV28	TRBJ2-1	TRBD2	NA	CASSPLGGNSYNEQFF	TGTGCCAGCAGTCCCCTGGGGGGGAACTCCTACAATGAGCAGTTCTTC
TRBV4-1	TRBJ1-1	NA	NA	CASSPLAGGDTEAFF	TGCGCCAGCAGCCCCTTGGCCGGGGGGGACACTGAAGCTTTCTTT
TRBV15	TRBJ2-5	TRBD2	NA	CATSLGGASGIQETQYF	TGTGCCACCAGCCTCGGAGGGGCTAGCGGGATACAAGAGACCCAGTACTTC
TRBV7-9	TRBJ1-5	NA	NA	CASSLAGVPNQPQHF	TGTGCCAGCAGCCTAGCAGGGGTCCCAAATCAGCCCCAGCATTTT
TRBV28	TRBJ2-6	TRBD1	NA	CASRDRAGANVLTF	TGTGCCAGCAGAGACAGGGCTGGGGCCAACGTCCTGACTTTC
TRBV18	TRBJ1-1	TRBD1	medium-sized	CASSLRQGPNTEAFF	TGTGCCAGCTCACTCAGACAGGGGCCGAACACTGAAGCTTTCTTT
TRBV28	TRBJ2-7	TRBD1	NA	CASSVPGQITYEQYF	TGTGCCAGCAGTGTACCGGGACAGATCACCTACGAGCAGTACTTC
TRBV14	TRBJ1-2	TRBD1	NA	CASARTGGWDGYTF	TGTGCCAGCGCCCGGACAGGGGGCTGGGATGGCTACACCTTC
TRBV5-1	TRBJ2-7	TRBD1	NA	CASSPRDRAMGEQYF	TGCGCCAGCAGCCCCCGGGACAGGGCCATGGGAGAGCAGTACTTC
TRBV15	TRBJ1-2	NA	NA	CATSGGQNYGYTF	TGTGCCACCAGCGGCGGACAGAACTATGGCTACACCTTC
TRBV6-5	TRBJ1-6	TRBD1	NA	CASSTNQGADSPLHF	TGTGCCAGCAGTACTAACCAGGGGGCTGATTCACCCCTCCACTTT
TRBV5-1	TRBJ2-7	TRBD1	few	CASSLEPGGGSYEQYF	TGCGCCAGCAGCTTGGAACCAGGGGGCGGATCCTACGAGCAGTACTTC
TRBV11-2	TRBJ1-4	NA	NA	CASSSRGWPNEKLFF	TGTGCCAGCAGCTCTCGGGGATGGCCTAATGAAAAACTGTTTTTT
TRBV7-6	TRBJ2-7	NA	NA	CASSLAAGYEQYF	TGTGCCAGCAGCTTAGCAGCCGGCTACGAGCAGTACTTC
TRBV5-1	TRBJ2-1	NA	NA	CASSLMDSPYNEQFF	TGCGCCAGCAGCTTGATGGACAGCCCCTACAATGAGCAGTTCTTC
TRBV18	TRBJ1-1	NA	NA	CASSRGDTEAFF	TGTGCCAGCTCACGCGGGGACACTGAAGCTTTCTTT
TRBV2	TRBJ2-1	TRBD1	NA	CASSEGTGGLNEQFF	TGTGCCAGCAGTGAGGGGACAGGGGGCCTGAATGAGCAGTTCTTC
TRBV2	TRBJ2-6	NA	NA	CATAEGLLSGANVLTF	TGTGCCACCGCTGAAGGACTCCTCTCTGGGGCCAACGTCCTGACTTTC
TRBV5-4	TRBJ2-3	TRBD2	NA	CASSLDASGRTDTQYF	TGTGCCAGCAGCTTGGATGCTAGCGGACGCACAGATACGCAGTATTTT
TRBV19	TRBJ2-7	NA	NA	CASSIQDSSYEQYF	TGTGCCAGTAGTATCCAGGATAGCTCCTACGAGCAGTACTTC
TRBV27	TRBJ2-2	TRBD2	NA	CASSLLAGGPAGGELFF	TGTGCCAGCAGTTTACTAGCGGGGGGCCCTGCGGGCGGGGAGCTGTTTTTT
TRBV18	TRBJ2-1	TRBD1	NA	CASSPSGQGRFNNEQFF	TGTGCCAGCTCACCCTCGGGACAGGGGCGTTTCAACAATGAGCAGTTCTTC
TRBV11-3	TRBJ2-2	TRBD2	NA	CASSPGVAGNTGELFF	TGTGCCAGCAGCCCCGGGGTAGCGGGGAACACCGGGGAGCTGTTTTTT
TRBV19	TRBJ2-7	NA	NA	CASSPLHTFEQYF	TGTGCCAGTAGTCCCCTCCACACGTTCGAGCAGTACTTC
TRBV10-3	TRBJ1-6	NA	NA	CAIRSPTAPTLHF	TGTGCCATCAGATCCCCGACTGCTCCCACCCTCCACTTT
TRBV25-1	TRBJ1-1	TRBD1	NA	CASRSKGQGQYTEAFF	TGTGCCAGCAGGTCGAAGGGACAGGGACAGTACACTGAAGCTTTCTTT
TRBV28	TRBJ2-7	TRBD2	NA	CASSLGGGPSYEQYF	TGTGCCAGCAGTCTCGGGGGGGGACCCAGCTACGAGCAGTACTTC
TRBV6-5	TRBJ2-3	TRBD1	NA	CASSTTGAGTQYF	TGTGCCAGCAGTACGACAGGGGCGGGGACGCAGTATTTT
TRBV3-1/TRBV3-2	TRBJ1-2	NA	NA	CASSPRWEHGYTF	TGTGCCAGCAGCCCCCGGTGGGAGCATGGCTACACCTTC
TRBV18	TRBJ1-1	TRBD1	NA	CASSPPEIQGASEAFF	TGTGCCAGCTCACCACCGGAAATCCAGGGGGCATCTGAAGCTTTCTTT
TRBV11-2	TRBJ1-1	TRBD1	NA	CASSLMIGQGMTTEAFF	TGTGCCAGCAGCTTGATGATCGGACAGGGAATGACGACTGAAGCTTTCTTT
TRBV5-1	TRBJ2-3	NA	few	CASSLRGTSTDTQYF	TGCGCCAGCAGCCTCCGGGGGACTAGCACAGATACGCAGTATTTT
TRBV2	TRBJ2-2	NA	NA	CDRPRHGTGELFF	TGTGACAGGCCAAGACACGGCACCGGGGAGCTGTTTTTT
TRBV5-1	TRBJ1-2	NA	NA	CASSVDSRHYGYTF	TGCGCCAGCAGCGTGGACAGCAGACACTATGGCTACACCTTC